These 13 T cell receptor beta chains were all obtained from the same sample, sequenced in a study of T cells in Graves' hyperthyroidism and ophthalmopathy. Amplification targeted TCR beta CDR3 regions from RNA transcripts. Using the HTBI primer set, a first-round RT-PCR was run on the TCR CDR3. TCRdb processed the multiplex PCR reads anew with MiXCR; each CDR3 protein has one entry. The sample lists about 500,000 distinct CDR3 sequences, around 16% occurring once. Sequences were obtained from blood. These receptors all come from a woman under 40 with Graves' ophthalmopathy.

This clonotype was counted at least ten times. A much more abundant neighbour one base away suggests this may be a read error. This chain links TRBV28 with TRBJ2-7; maybe TRBD1 (6 bases). This CDR3 comprises 12 residues. CDR1 and CDR2 from the germline V gene are MDHEN and SYDVKM. The ends were cut back, 5 bases at V and 3 bases at J, with 8 bases in the middle. Written as DNA, the CDR3 is TGTGCCAGCAGTATACAGGGCTACGAGCAGTACTTC. It encodes CASSIQGYEQYF.

The J gene is TRBJ2-3, the V gene TRBV7-9; the D gene is possibly TRBD2 (6 bases). Germline assignment: CDR1 SEHNR and CDR2 FQNEAQ (reference sequence). V was trimmed by 1 base and J by 2 bases, leaving 19 bases between them. There are 18 residues in the CDR3. The CDR3 region has the DNA TGTGCCAGCAGCTTAGGCGGGTCGGGAGTTACGTACACAGATACGCAGTATTTT. Translation: CASSLGGSGVTYTDTQYF.

This clonotype was counted ten times or more. V gene TRBV3-1 combines with J gene TRBJ1-1; no definite D call. Trimming removed 4 bases at V and 0 bases at J, with 9 bases between. The CDR3 has 14 residues. From germline, CDR1 is LGHDT and CDR2 YNNKEL (reference sequence). The CDR3 protein is CASSRTDMNTEAFF. The CDR3 DNA follows: TGTGCCAGCAGCCGGACTGACATGAACACTGAAGCTTTCTTT. The full variable domain, in which reference TRBV3-1 and TRBJ1-1 provide the parts outside the CDR3, is DTAVSQTPKYLVTQMGNDKSIKCEQNLGHDTMYWYKQDSKKFLKIMFSYNNKELIINETVPNRFSPKSPDKAHLNLHINSLELGDSAVYFCASSRTDMNTEAFFGQGTRLTVV.

As for this clonotype: This clone may be a read error of a much larger clone one base away. This chain links TRBV28 with TRBJ2-5, with D possibly called TRBD1 or TRBD2 (5 bases each). The closer fit of TRBJ2-1 to the DNA end suggests the J call may be wrong. Germline CDR1 MDHEN, CDR2 SYDVKM. The CDR3 runs to 16 residues. The CDR3 region is CASRHPFGAWQETQFF. The CDR3 coding sequence is TGTGCCAGCCGCCACCCATTCGGGGCCTGGCAAGAGACCCAGTTCTTC.

This clonotype was seen a handful of times. This chain uses TRBV3-1 with TRBJ2-7; D gene unclear. CDR1 and CDR2 from the germline V gene are LGHDT and YNNKEL (reference sequence). The germline V and J ends were trimmed by 2 bases and 3 bases, with 8 bases remaining between them. The CDR3 is 13 amino acids. For the CDR3, the DNA is TGTGCCAGCAGCCAATTCGACGGCTACGAGCAGTACTTC. The encoded protein is CASSQFDGYEQYF.

This chain links TRBV11-2 with TRBJ1-2; weak D call: TRBD1 (6 bases). The CDR3 has 13 residues. Germline values: CDR1 SGHAT, CDR2 FQNNGV. Trimming left V 5 bases short and J 6 bases short, with 13 bases between. CDR3: CASSLRPGDGYTF. As DNA, the CDR3 is TGTGCCAGCAGCCTAAGACCAGGGGATGGCTACACCTTC.

This clonotype has a handful of counts. The rearrangement uses TRBV12-5 and TRBJ2-1; 9 nucleotides align to TRBD1. CDR3 length equals 17 residues. The trim removed 5 bases at V and 6 bases at J, leaving 14 bases unmatched. CDR1 is LGHNT and CDR2 is FRNRAP in the germline V gene. The CDR3 loop is CASGPRESDRGFNEQFF. CDR3 nucleotides: TGTGCTAGTGGTCCCCGAGAGTCGGACAGGGGTTTCAATGAGCAGTTCTTC.

The gene calls are TRBV4-2 and TRBJ2-5; 8 bases are shared with TRBD2. J was trimmed by 5 bases and V by 0 bases; bases with no gene match: 8. Germline V lookup: CDR1 LGHNA, CDR2 YNFKEQ. This CDR3 is built from 16 residues. CDR3 sequence: CASSQDEMSGSETQYF. The CDR3 coding sequence is TGTGCCAGCAGCCAAGATGAGATGAGCGGGAGCGAGACCCAGTACTTC.

The chain has TRBV12-3 or TRBV12-4 and TRBJ2-1; 7 bases map to TRBD2. V lost 3 bases to trimming and J lost 7 bases; unmatched junction nucleotides: 12. This CDR3 spans 16 amino acids. CDR3 DNA sequence: TGTGCCAGCAGTTTGGCACCCGTGGCGGGAGTAAATGAGCAGTTCTTC. Its translation is CASSLAPVAGVNEQFF.

There are many counts of this clonotype. The genes are TRBV12-3 or TRBV12-4 and TRBJ2-3, with a weak D call TRBD1 (6 bases). The CDR3 extends over 15 amino acids. The V and J ends lost 1 base and 5 bases respectively, with 13 bases between them. Here the CDR3 reads CASSLGGQGKDTQYF. The CDR3 DNA reads TGTGCCAGCAGTTTAGGGGGGCAGGGTAAAGATACGCAGTATTTT.

V and J are TRBV19 and TRBJ1-5, with 8 bases lining up with TRBD1. Germline CDR1 LNHDA, CDR2 SQIVND (reference sequence). Germline trimming cut 5 bases from V and 7 bases from J; bases unmatched to any gene: 10. CDR3 length: 15 residues. The CDR3 loop reads CASSPMDRVRQPQHF. The DNA for the CDR3 is TGTGCCAGTAGTCCGATGGACAGGGTTCGACAGCCCCAGCATTTT.

This clonotype showed up just a few times. V gene TRBV12-3 or TRBV12-4 combines with J gene TRBJ1-6, with D maybe TRBD1 (5 bases). CDR3 size: 15 residues. V gave up 5 bases and J gave up 7 bases, with 15 bases separating them. CDR3 bases: TGTGCCAGCAGTCCTCAGGGTATGTCAAATTCACCCCTCCACTTT. Residues: CASSPQGMSNSPLHF.

Concerning this clonotype itself: The CDR3 end shows no conserved phenylalanine or tryptophan, and so a read error is likely. The V call is TRBV2, the J call TRBJ1-4, with D uncertain. This CDR3 comprises 15 residues. Trimming removed 1 base at V and 3 bases at J, with 9 bases between. Germline V gene data show CDR1 as SNHLY and CDR2 as FYNNEI. The CDR3 loop is CASSEERAPNEKLFV. DNA of the CDR3: TGTGCCAGCAGTGAAGAAAGGGCACCTAATGAAAAACTGTTTGTT.